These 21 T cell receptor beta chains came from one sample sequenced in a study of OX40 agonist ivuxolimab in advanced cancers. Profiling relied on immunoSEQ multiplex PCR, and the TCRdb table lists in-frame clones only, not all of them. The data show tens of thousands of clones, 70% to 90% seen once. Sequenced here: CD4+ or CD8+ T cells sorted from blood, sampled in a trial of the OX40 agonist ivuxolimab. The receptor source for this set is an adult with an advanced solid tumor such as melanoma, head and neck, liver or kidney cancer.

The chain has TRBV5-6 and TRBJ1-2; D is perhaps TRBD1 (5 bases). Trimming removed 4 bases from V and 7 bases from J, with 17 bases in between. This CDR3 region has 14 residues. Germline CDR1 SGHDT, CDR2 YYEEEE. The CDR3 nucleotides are TGTGCCAGCAGCCCTATGCAGGGTTGGGCTGGCTACACCTTC. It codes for CASSPMQGWAGYTF. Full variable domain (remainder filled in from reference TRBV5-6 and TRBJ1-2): DAGVTQSPTHLIKTRGQQVTLRCSPKSGHDTVSWYQQALGQGPQFIFQYYEEEERQRGNFPDRFSGHQFPNYSSELNVNALLLGDSALYLCASSPMQGWAGYTFGSGTRLTVV.

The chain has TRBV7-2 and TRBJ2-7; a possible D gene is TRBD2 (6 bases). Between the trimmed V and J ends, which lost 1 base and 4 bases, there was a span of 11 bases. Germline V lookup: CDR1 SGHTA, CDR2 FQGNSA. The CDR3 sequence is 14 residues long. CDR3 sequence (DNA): TGTGCCAGCAGCTTAGGGTTCGGAGGGTACGAGCAGTACTTC. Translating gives CASSLGFGGYEQYF.

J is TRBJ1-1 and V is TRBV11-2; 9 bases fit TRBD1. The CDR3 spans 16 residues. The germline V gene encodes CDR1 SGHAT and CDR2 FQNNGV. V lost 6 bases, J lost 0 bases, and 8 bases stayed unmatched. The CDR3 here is CASRVGTGGLNTEAFF. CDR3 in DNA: TGTGCCAGCAGGGTAGGAACAGGGGGCCTGAACACTGAAGCTTTCTTT. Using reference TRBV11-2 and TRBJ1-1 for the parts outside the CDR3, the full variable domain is EAGVAQSPRYKIIEKRQSVAFWCNPISGHATLYWYQQILGQGPKLLIQFQNNGVVDDSQLPKDRFSAERLKGVDSTLKIQPAKLEDSAVYLCASRVGTGGLNTEAFFGQGTRLTVV.

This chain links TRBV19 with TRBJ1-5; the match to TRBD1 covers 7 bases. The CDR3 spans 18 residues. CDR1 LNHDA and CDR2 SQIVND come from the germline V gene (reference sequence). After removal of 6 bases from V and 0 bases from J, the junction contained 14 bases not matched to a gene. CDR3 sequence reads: CASRTGTVTPYSNQPQHF. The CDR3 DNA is TGTGCCAGTAGGACCGGGACAGTCACCCCCTATAGCAATCAGCCCCAGCATTTT.

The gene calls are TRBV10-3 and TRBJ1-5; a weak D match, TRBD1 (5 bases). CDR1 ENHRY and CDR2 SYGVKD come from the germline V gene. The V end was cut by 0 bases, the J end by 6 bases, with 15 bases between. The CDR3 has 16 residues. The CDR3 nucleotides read TGTGCCATCAGTGAGTCGGCACAGGCCCAGGGTCAGCCCCAGCATTTT. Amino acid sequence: CAISESAQAQGQPQHF.

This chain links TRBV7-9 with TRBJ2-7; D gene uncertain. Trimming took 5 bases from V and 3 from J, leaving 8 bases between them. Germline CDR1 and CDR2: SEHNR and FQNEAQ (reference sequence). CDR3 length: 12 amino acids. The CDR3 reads CASSTLDYEQYF. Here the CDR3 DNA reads TGTGCCAGCAGCACCTTAGACTACGAGCAGTACTTC.

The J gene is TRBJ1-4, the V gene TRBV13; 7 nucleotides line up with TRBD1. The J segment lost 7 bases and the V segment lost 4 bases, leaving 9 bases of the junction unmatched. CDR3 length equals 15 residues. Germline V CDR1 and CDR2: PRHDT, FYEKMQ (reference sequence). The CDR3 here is CASSSPDRAGEKLFF. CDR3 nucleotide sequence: TGTGCCAGCAGCTCCCCCGACAGGGCGGGTGAAAAACTGTTTTTT.

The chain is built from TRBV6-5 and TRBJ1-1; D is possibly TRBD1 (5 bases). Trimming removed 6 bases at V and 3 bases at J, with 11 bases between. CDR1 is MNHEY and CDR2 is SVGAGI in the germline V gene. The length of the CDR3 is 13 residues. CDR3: CASRLGGHTEAFF. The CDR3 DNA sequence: TGTGCCAGCAGACTTGGGGGACACACTGAAGCTTTCTTT.

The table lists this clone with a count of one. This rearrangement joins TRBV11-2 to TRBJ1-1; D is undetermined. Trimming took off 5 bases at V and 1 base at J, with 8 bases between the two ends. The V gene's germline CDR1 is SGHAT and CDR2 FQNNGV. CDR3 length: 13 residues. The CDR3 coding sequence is TGTGCCAGCAGCGACTGGGCGAACACTGAAGCTTTCTTT. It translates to CASSDWANTEAFF.

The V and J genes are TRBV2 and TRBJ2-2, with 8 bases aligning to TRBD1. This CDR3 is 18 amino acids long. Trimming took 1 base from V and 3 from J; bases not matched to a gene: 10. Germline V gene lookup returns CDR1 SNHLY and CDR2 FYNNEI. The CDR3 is CASSEGGRGLSDTGELFF. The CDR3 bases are TGTGCCAGCAGTGAAGGGGGCAGGGGGCTGTCGGACACCGGGGAGCTGTTTTTT.

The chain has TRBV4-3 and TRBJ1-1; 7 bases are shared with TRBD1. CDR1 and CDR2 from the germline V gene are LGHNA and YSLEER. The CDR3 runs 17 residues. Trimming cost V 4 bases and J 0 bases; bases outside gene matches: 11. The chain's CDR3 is CASSRKGGTVLNTEAFF. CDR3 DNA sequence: TGCGCCAGCAGCCGAAAAGGGGGCACGGTCTTGAACACTGAAGCTTTCTTT.

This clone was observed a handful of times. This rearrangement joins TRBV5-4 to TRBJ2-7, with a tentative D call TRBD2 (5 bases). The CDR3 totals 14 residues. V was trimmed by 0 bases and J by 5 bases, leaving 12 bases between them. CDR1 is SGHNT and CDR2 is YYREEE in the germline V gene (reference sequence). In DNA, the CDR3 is TGTGCCAGCAGCTTGGGGAGGACCTTTGACGAGCAGTACTTC. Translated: CASSLGRTFDEQYF.

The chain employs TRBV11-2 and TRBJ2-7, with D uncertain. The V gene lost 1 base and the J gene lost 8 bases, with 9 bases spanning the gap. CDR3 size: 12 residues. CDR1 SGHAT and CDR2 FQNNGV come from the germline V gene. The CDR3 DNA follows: TGTGCCAGCAGCTTAGGATACAGTCAGCAGTACTTC. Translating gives CASSLGYSQQYF.

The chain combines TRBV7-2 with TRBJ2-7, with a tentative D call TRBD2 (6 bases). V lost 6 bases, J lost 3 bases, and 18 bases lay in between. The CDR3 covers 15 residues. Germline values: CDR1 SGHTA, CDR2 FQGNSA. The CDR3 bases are TGTGCCAGCAGGCTCGGGGGTAGCGGACTCTACGAGCAGTACTTC. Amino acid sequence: CASRLGGSGLYEQYF.

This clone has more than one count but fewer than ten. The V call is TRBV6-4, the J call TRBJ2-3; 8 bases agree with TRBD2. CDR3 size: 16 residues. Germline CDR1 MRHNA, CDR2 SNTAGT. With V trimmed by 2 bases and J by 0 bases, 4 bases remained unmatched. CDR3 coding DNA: TGTGCCAGCAGTGACGCCGGGGGGGCCAGCACAGATACGCAGTATTTT. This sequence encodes CASSDAGGASTDTQYF.

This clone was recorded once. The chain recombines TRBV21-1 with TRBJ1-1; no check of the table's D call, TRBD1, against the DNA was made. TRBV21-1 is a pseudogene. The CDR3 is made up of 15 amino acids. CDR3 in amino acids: CASSKKGQGGAEAFF. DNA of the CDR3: TGTGCCAGCAGCAAAAAGGGACAGGGAGGAGCTGAAGCTTTCTTT.

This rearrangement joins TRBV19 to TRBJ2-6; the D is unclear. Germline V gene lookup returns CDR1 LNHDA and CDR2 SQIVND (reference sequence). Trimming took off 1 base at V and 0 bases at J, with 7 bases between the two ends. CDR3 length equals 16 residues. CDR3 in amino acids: CASSIVQPSGANVLTF. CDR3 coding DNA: TGTGCCAGTAGTATAGTACAGCCCTCTGGGGCCAACGTCCTGACTTTC.

The CDR3 sequence is CASSFQGGAGEAFF. CDR3 coding DNA: TGTGCCAGCAGCTTTCAAGGGGGCGCGGGTGAAGCTTTCTTT. The J gene is TRBJ1-1, the V gene TRBV5-6; 7 bases match TRBD1. The CDR3 length is 14 residues. CDR1 SGHDT and CDR2 YYEEEE come from the germline V gene. The ends lost 2 bases at V and 7 bases at J; junction bases unmatched: 8.

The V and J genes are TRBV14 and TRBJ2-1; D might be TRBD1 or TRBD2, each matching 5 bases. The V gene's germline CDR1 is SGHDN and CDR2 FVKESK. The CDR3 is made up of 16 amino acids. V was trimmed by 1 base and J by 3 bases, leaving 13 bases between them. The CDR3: CASSQGGGFVYNEQFF. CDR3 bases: TGTGCCAGCAGCCAAGGGGGCGGGTTCGTCTACAATGAGCAGTTCTTC. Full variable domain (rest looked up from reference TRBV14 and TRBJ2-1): EAGVTQFPSHSVIEKGQTVTLRCDPISGHDNLYWYRRVMGKEIKFLLHFVKESKQDESGMPNNRFLAERTGGTYSTLKVQPAELEDSGVYFCASSQGGGFVYNEQFFGPGTRLTVL.

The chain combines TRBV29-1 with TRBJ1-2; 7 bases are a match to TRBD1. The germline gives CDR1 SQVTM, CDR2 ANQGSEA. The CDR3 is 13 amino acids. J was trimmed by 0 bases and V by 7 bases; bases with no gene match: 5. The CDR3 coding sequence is TGCAGCGCCGGGACAGTCTCTAACTATGGCTACACCTTC. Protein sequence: CSAGTVSNYGYTF.

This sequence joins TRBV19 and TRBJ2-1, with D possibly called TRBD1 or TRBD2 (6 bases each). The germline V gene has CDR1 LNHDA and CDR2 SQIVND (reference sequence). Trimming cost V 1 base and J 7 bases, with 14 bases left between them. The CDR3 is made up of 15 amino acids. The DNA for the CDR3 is TGTGCCAGTAGTATAGGGGAGGCAGGGGTGAATGAGCAGTTCTTC. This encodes CASSIGEAGVNEQFF.